This is a list of T cell receptor beta chains from one sample in a study of blood T cell repertoires in COVID-19. Data came from immunoSEQ multiplex PCR; TCRdb stores just in-frame clones and leaves some out. Here the sample spans a few hundred thousand clones, roughly nine tenths being singletons. Material for sequencing was peripheral blood. The receptors derive from a man aged 55 to 69 who had recovered from COVID-19. The CDR3 runs from the conserved cysteine through the conserved F or W. Fields, in order: CDR3 protein, CDR3 length, V gene.

cdr3_aa: CATSGPRGSPLHF; cdr3_length: 13; v_call: TRBV24-1
cdr3_aa: CASSEYGGFRDTQYF; cdr3_length: 15; v_call: TRBV25-1
cdr3_aa: CASRRGVGSNEKLFF; cdr3_length: 15; v_call: TRBV6-6
cdr3_aa: CASGDTGGPNRYEQYF; cdr3_length: 16; v_call: TRBV12-5
cdr3_aa: CASSLKGGIYEQYF; cdr3_length: 14; v_call: TRBV14
cdr3_aa: CASSTGGSTTDTQYF; cdr3_length: 15; v_call: TRBV5-5
cdr3_aa: CASSERPPDSREKLFF; cdr3_length: 16; v_call: TRBV6-1
cdr3_aa: CASSILPGQTSGNTIYF; cdr3_length: 17; v_call: TRBV19
cdr3_aa: CASSAYRGQETQYF; cdr3_length: 14; v_call: TRBV27
cdr3_aa: CASSLRLYEQYF; cdr3_length: 12; v_call: TRBV14
cdr3_aa: CASSSTSGVNEQFF; cdr3_length: 14; v_call: TRBV27
cdr3_aa: CAISPLSQGTDTQYF; cdr3_length: 15; v_call: TRBV6-5
cdr3_aa: CASSIGTGGVTEAFF; cdr3_length: 15; v_call: TRBV19
cdr3_aa: CASSVGRQISGNTIYF; cdr3_length: 16; v_call: TRBV9
cdr3_aa: CASSYERLAGIPNTGELFF; cdr3_length: 19; v_call: TRBV27
cdr3_aa: CASGRTGADSYEQYF; cdr3_length: 15; v_call: TRBV6-2/TRBV6-3